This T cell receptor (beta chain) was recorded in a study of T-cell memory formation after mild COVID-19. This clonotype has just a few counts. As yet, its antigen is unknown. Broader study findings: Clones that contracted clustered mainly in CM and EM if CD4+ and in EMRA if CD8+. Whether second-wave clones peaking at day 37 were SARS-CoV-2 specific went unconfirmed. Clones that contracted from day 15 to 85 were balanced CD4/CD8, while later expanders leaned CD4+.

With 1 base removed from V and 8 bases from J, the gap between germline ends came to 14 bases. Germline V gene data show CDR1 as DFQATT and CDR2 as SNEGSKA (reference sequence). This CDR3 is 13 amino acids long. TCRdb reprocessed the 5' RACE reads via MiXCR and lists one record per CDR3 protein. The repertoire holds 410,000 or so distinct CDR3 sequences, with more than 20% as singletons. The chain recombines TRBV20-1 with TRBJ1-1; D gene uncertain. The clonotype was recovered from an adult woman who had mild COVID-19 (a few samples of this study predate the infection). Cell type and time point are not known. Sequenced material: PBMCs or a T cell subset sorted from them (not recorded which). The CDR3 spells CSARGPSRTEAFF. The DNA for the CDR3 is TGCAGTGCTAGAGGTCCGTCGCGGACCGAAGCTTTCTTT.